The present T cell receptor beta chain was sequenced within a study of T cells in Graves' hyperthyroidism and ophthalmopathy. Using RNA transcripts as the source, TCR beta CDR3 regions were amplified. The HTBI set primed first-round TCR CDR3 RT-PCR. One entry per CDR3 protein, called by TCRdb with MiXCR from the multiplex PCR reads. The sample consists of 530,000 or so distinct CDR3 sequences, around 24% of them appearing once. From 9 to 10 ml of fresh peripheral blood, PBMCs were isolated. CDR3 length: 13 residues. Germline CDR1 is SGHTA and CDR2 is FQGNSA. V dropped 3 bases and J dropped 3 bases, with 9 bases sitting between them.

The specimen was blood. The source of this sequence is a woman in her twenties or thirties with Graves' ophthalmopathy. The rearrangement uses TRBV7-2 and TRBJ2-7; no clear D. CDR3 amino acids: CASSLTQFYEQYF. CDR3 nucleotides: TGTGCCAGCAGCTTGACGCAGTTCTACGAGCAGTACTTC.